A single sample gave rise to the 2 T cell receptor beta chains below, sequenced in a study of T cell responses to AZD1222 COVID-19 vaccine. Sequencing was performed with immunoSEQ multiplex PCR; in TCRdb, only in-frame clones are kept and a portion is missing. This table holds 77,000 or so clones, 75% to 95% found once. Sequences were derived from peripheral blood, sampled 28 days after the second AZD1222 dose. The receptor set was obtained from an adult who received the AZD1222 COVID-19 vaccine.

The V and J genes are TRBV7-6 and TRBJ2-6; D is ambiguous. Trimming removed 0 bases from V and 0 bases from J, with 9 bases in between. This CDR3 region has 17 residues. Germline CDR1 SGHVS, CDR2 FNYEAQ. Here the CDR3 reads CASSLARVFSGANVLTF. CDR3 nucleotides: TGTGCCAGCAGCTTAGCAAGGGTCTTCTCTGGGGCCAACGTCCTGACTTTC.

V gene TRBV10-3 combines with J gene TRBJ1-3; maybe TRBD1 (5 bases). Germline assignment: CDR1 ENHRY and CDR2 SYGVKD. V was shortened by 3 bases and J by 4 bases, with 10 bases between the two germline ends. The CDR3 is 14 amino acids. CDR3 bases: TGTGCCATCAGTGATAGAGGGGCCGGAAACACCATATATTTT. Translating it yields CAISDRGAGNTIYF.